The T cell receptor (beta chain) under discussion was sequenced for a study of vaccination and CD4 T cells after COVID-19. Background on the study: Cultures serving as controls received a peptide pool (CEFX or HIV-1 Nef) or no peptide.

Germline loops: CDR1 SSHAT, CDR2 FNYEAQ (reference sequence). The length of the CDR3 is 15 residues. Study results and caveats: Median SARS-CoV-2-reactive clonotype numbers went from about 20 to 38; this increase was not significant.

Oncomine TCR Beta short-read sequencing was applied to DNA from cultured CD4+ T cells. Each CDR3 protein gets one entry after TCRdb re-called the PCR reads with MiXCR. The sample records fewer than 20,000 distinct CDR3 sequences, 50% to 60% being singletons. Specified treatment: roughly nine-day PBMC culture with coronavirus spike peptide pools or control peptides (ViraFEST assay). This clonotype showed up just a few times. Its antigen remains unknown. Relative to the germline gene, one junction end is altered; a read error may explain this. The rearrangement links TRBV7-7 to TRBJ2-5; 13 bases align to TRBD2. This TCR derives from a human donor who had recovered from COVID-19. The sequencing used CD4+ T cells from blood, cultured in vitro, collected before SARS-CoV-2 vaccination. The CDR3, as DNA: TGTGCTAGCAGCTTAGGACTAGCGGGAGCAGAGACCCAGTACTTC. It yields the protein CASSLGLAGAETQYF.